This is a list of T cell receptor beta chains from one sample in a study of blood T cell repertoires in COVID-19. The data were produced by immunoSEQ multiplex PCR, yet TCRdb's version contains in-frame clones alone and is incomplete. This sample has tens of thousands of clones, with 74% found just once. What was sequenced was peripheral blood. Receptor source: a woman of 80 years or more with acute or convalescent COVID-19. Each CDR3 is given with its conserved first and last residue. A D gene is named only where the DNA matches it firmly. For some rows the clone size is stated as once, few or many, or as a class when expanded; others skip it.

J gene,V gene,D gene,clone size,CDR3 protein,CDR3 DNA
TRBJ2-3,TRBV29-1,-,-,CSVDLVGITDTQYF,TGCAGCGTTGACTTGGTCGGGATCACAGATACGCAGTATTTT
TRBJ1-1,TRBV27,TRBD1,-,CASRKKPGQGAVNTEAFF,TGTGCCAGCAGAAAAAAACCGGGACAGGGGGCTGTGAACACTGAAGCTTTCTTT
TRBJ2-1,TRBV28,-,-,CASVTGGGFNEQFF,TGTGCCAGCGTTACAGGGGGGGGATTCAATGAGCAGTTCTTC
TRBJ2-1,TRBV7-3,-,-,CASSKRRSSYNEQFF,TGTGCCAGCTCGAAACGGAGGAGCTCCTACAATGAGCAGTTCTTC
TRBJ1-5,TRBV12-3/TRBV12-4,TRBD1,-,CASSPGTGLSQHF,TGTGCCAGCAGTCCCGGGACAGGCTTGTCCCAGCATTTT
TRBJ2-1,TRBV27,TRBD2,once,CASTPTPSKREESRISYNEQFF,TGTGCCAGCACCCCGACCCCCTCTAAGCGGGAGGAATCCCGTATCTCCTACAATGAGCAGTTCTTC
TRBJ2-7,TRBV6-5,-,-,CASSQSQPYEQYF,TGTGCCAGCAGTCAGTCTCAACCTTACGAGCAGTACTTC
TRBJ1-1,TRBV11-3,TRBD1,few,CASSTHRGSNTEAFF,TGTGCCAGCAGCACCCACAGGGGCTCGAACACTGAAGCTTTCTTT
TRBJ1-1,TRBV7-8,-,-,CASSLALWGRMNTEAFF,TGTGCCAGCAGCTTAGCGTTGTGGGGGAGGATGAACACTGAAGCTTTCTTT
TRBJ1-3,TRBV19,TRBD1,-,CASTRDRGTTGNTIYF,TGTGCCAGTACCAGGGACAGGGGGACTACTGGAAACACCATATATTTT
TRBJ2-5,TRBV2,-,-,CASSEDRGRETQYF,TGTGCCAGCAGTGAAGATCGAGGGAGGGAGACCCAGTACTTC
TRBJ2-3,TRBV7-9,-,-,CASSLEGAGSDTQYF,TGTGCCAGCAGCTTGGAGGGAGCCGGATCAGATACGCAGTATTTT
TRBJ1-3,TRBV7-6,TRBD1,-,CASSLGQGAYSGNTIYF,TGTGCCAGCAGCTTAGGACAGGGGGCATATTCTGGAAACACCATATATTTT
TRBJ2-1,TRBV28,TRBD2,-,CASSQGTSWLNNEQFF,TGTGCCAGCAGTCAGGGGACTAGTTGGCTCAACAATGAGCAGTTCTTC
TRBJ1-4,TRBV7-8,-,-,CASSQDTGPTNEKLFF,TGTGCCAGCAGCCAGGATACAGGGCCAACTAATGAAAAACTGTTTTTT
TRBJ2-5,TRBV4-3,-,few,CASSQDTSRETQYF,TGCGCCAGCAGCCAAGATACTAGCCGCGAGACCCAGTACTTC
TRBJ2-7,TRBV14,-,-,CASSQSGLGEQYF,TGTGCCAGCAGCCAGTCCGGGTTGGGTGAGCAGTACTTC